The entry below gives a single TCR beta chain sequence along with its context. Antigen specificity is unknown. V gave up 4 bases and J gave up 8 bases, with 18 bases separating them. The germline V gene encodes CDR1 SGHTA and CDR2 FQGNSA. This CDR3 region has 15 residues. The data were taken from a study of shared clonotypes between healthy human individuals. Data came from immunoSEQ multiplex PCR; TCRdb stores just in-frame clones and leaves some out. The data hold 2 million to 3 million clones, with approximately 94% observed a single time. Points from the study as a whole: Sampling was confined to blood; repertoires within tissues likely differ. Sequencing depth was expected to affect clonotype sharing among donors. Relative to clonotypes present in all four donors, those not shared had lower generation probabilities.

Sequenced sample: naive CD4+ T cells from PBMCs. Subset here: CD45RA+ positively selected. The chain uses TRBV7-2 and TRBJ2-1, with D possibly matching TRBD2 (6 bases). This clonotype was obtained from a man aged 18 to 29 in good health. Some clones in this sample may be carry-over from other donors' samples. The DNA for the CDR3 is TGTGCCAGCAGCTGGAGGCAGGGACTTAGCGATGAGCAGTTCTTC. This sequence encodes CASSWRQGLSDEQFF.